A single sample gave rise to the 9 T cell receptor beta chains below, sequenced in a study of T-cell reconstitution after alpha-beta-depleted transplantation in children. Unique molecular identifiers were built into the TCRbeta library. A single record per CDR3 protein comes from TCRdb applying MiXCR to the PCR reads. The repertoire consists of some 600,000 distinct CDR3 sequences, with roughly 15% occurring once and the leading ten covering under 1.2%. This specimen consisted of PBMCs from the stem cell graft donor, obtained from the stem cell graft. The source is a human donor who donated a stem cell graft to a child with acute myeloid leukemia.

The chain carries TRBV7-9 and TRBJ2-1; 7 positions agree with TRBD1. The ends lost 4 bases at V and 7 bases at J; junction bases unmatched: 7. Germline V gene data show CDR1 as SEHNR and CDR2 as FQNEAQ (reference sequence). The CDR3 length is 14 residues. The CDR3 DNA follows: TGTGCCAGCAGCTCCCCGGGACAGACGAATGAGCAGTTCTTC. This sequence encodes CASSSPGQTNEQFF. Full variable domain (remainder filled in from reference TRBV7-9 and TRBJ2-1): DTGVSQNPRHKITKRGQNVTFRCDPISEHNRLYWYRQTLGQGPEFLTYFQNEAQLEKSRLLSDRFSAERPKGSFSTLEIQRTEQGDSAMYLCASSSPGQTNEQFFGPGTRLTVL.

This clonotype has only a few counts. The chain employs TRBV7-2 and TRBJ2-1; 9 bases agree with TRBD1. The V and J ends lost 5 bases and 7 bases, in that order; junction bases with no gene match: 15. From germline, CDR1 is SGHTA and CDR2 FQGNSA. The CDR3 sequence is 17 residues long. The CDR3 bases are TGTGCCAGCAGCCCAATACCGGGACAGGGAAGTGGTAATGAGCAGTTCTTC. This translates into CASSPIPGQGSGNEQFF.

In its sample, this clonotype was seen many times. This sequence joins TRBV20-1 and TRBJ1-1; D call uncertain. The germline V gene encodes CDR1 DFQATT and CDR2 SNEGSKA (reference sequence). The V gene lost 3 bases and the J gene lost 6 bases, with 17 bases spanning the gap. The CDR3 totals 14 residues. For the CDR3, the DNA is TGCAGTGCTAGGCAGCTCTCTAACGTCCCTGAAGCTTTCTTT. Translation: CSARQLSNVPEAFF.

A few counts support this clonotype. The chain carries TRBV12-3 or TRBV12-4 and TRBJ2-7, with D perhaps TRBD2 (6 bases). The V end lost 3 bases, the J end lost 6 bases, and 9 bases lay between the germline ends. The CDR3 runs to 12 residues. The CDR3 protein is CASSFTGGEQYF. Written as DNA, the CDR3 is TGTGCCAGCAGTTTCACCGGGGGCGAGCAGTACTTC.

The chain has TRBV7-9 and TRBJ1-4, with 8 bases identical to TRBD1. This CDR3 contains 13 residues. V was pared by 5 bases and J by 7 bases, with 3 bases of the junction left unmatched. In germline, CDR1 is SEHNR, CDR2 FQNEAQ (reference sequence). For the CDR3, the DNA is TGTGCCAGCAGCCGGACAGGGTTTGAAAAACTGTTTTTT. Encoded protein: CASSRTGFEKLFF.

The sample holds many counts of this clonotype. This rearrangement joins TRBV4-3 to TRBJ2-1; 8 nucleotides line up with TRBD1. The CDR3 contains 16 residues. Trimming at V came to 0 bases and at J to 3 bases, leaving 4 bases not matched to a gene. Germline CDR1 is LGHNA and CDR2 is YSLEER. In nucleotides, the CDR3 is TGCGCCAGCAGCCAAGACGGGACAGGCGGCTACAATGAGCAGTTCTTC. The encoded protein is CASSQDGTGGYNEQFF.

The chain employs TRBV5-6 and TRBJ2-7; a weak D match, TRBD2 (6 bases). Germline assignment: CDR1 SGHDT and CDR2 YYEEEE. V lost 3 bases and J 3 bases, leaving 13 bases between the germline ends. This CDR3 region has 14 residues. The CDR3 spells CASSSAGRDYEQYF. In nucleotides, the CDR3 is TGTGCCAGCAGCTCAGCCGGGAGAGACTACGAGCAGTACTTC.

The chain recombines TRBV4-2 with TRBJ2-4; tentatively, D is TRBD2 (6 bases). CDR3 length: 12 amino acids. V was shortened by 3 bases and J by 13 bases, with 13 bases between the two germline ends. Per germline, CDR1 LGHNA and CDR2 YNFKEQ. The CDR3 DNA reads as TGTGCCAGCAGCCATGGACGGGGGATCCAGTACTTC. Protein sequence: CASSHGRGIQYF.

J is TRBJ2-1 and V is TRBV20-1; D unclear. CDR1 and CDR2 from the germline V gene are DFQATT and SNEGSKA (reference sequence). The V end was cut by 0 bases, the J end by 4 bases, with 7 bases between. The CDR3 totals 13 residues. The DNA for the CDR3 is TGCAGTGCTAGAGAGTTCGGATACAATGAGCAGTTCTTC. Protein sequence: CSAREFGYNEQFF.